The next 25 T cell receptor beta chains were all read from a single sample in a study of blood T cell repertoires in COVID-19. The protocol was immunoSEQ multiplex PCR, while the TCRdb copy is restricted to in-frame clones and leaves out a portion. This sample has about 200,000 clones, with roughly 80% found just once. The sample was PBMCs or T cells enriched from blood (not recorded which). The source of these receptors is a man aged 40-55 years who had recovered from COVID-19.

The CDR3 loop reads CASSYYPGQIRTNEKLFF. For the CDR3, the DNA is TGTGCCAGCAGTTACTACCCGGGACAGATTAGAACTAATGAAAAACTGTTTTTT. This chain uses TRBV28 with TRBJ1-4; 7 bases align to TRBD1. This CDR3 region has 18 residues. The V segment lost 4 bases and the J segment 1 base; nucleotides outside the gene matches: 12. Germline CDR1 is MDHEN and CDR2 is SYDVKM.

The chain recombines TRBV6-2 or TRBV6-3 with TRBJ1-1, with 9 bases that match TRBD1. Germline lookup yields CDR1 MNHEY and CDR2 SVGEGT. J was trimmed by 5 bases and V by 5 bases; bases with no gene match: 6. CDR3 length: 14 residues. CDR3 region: CASSNRGRSTEAFF. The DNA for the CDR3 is TGTGCCAGCAGTAACAGGGGGCGATCGACTGAAGCTTTCTTT.

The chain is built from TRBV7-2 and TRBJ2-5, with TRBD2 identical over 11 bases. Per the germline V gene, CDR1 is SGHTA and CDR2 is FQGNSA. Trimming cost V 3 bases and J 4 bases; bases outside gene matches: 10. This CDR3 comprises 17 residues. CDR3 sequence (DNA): TGTGCCAGCAGCTTGGGCGTGGTAGCGGGGGGGGGAGAGACCCAGTACTTC. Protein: CASSLGVVAGGGETQYF.

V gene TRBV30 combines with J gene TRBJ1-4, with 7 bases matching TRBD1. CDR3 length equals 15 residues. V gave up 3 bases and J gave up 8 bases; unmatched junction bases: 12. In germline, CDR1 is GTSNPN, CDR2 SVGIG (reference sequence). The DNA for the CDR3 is TGTGCCTGGAGCGGGGGACAGTCCTCGGGCGAAAAACTGTTTTTT. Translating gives CAWSGGQSSGEKLFF.

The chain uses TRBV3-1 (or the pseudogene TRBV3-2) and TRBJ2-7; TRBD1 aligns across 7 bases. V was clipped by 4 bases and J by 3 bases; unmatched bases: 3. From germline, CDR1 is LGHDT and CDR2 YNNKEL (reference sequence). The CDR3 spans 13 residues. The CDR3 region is CASSRDSLYEQYF. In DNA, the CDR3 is TGTGCCAGCAGCCGGGACAGTCTCTACGAGCAGTACTTC.

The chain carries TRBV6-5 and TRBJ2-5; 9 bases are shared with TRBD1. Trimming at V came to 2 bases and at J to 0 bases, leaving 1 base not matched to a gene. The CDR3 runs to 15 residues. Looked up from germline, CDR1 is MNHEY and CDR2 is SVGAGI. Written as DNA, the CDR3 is TGTGCCAGCAGTTACGGGACAGGGCACCAAGAGACCCAGTACTTC. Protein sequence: CASSYGTGHQETQYF.

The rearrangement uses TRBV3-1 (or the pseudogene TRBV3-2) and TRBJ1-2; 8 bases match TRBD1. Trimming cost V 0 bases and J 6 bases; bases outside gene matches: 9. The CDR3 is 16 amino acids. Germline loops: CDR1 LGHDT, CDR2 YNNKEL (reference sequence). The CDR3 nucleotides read TGTGCCAGCAGCCAAGATTGGGCAGGGGGCGTCGATGGCTACACCTTC. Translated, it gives CASSQDWAGGVDGYTF.

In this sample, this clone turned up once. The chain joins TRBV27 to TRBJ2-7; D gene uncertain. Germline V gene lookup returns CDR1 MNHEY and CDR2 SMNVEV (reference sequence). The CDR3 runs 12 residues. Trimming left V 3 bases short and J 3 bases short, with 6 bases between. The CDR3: CASSLAGYEQYF. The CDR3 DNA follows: TGTGCCAGCAGTTTGGCAGGCTACGAGCAGTACTTC.

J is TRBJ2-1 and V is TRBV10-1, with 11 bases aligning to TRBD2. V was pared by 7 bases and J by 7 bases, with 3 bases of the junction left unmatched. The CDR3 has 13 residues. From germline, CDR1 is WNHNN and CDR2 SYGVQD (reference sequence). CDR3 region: CASTVAGGNEQFF. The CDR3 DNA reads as TGCGCCAGCACTGTAGCGGGGGGGAATGAGCAGTTCTTC.

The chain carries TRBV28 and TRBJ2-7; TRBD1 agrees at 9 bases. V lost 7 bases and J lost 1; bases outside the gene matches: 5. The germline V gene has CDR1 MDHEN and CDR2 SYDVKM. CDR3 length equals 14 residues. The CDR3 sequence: CASTTTGGSYEQYF. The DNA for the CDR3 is TGTGCCAGCACTACGACAGGGGGATCCTACGAGCAGTACTTC.

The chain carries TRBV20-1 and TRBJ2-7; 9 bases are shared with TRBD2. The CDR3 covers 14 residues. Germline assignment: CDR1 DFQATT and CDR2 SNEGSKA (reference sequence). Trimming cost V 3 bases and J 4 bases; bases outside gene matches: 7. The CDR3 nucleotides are TGCAGTGCTAGTCTGCGGGGGGGCTTTTACGAGCAGTACTTC. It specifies CSASLRGGFYEQYF.

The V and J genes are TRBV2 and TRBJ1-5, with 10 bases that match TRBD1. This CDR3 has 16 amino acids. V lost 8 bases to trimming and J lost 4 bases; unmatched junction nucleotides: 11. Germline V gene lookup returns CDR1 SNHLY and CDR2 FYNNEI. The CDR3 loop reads CASGPEGQGRNQPQHF. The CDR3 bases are TGTGCCAGCGGGCCGGAGGGACAGGGGAGGAATCAGCCCCAGCATTTT.

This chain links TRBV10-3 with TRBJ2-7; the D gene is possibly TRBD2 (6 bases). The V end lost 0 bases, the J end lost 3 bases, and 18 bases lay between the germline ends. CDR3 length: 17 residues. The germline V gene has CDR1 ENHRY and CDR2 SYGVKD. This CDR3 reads CAISESRGRGAFYEQYF. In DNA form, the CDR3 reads TGTGCCATCAGTGAGTCGCGGGGAAGGGGAGCATTCTACGAGCAGTACTTC.

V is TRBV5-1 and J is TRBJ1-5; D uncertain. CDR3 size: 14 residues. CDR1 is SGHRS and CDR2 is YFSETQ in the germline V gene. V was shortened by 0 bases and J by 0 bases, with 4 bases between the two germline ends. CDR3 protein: CASSLDSSNQPQHF. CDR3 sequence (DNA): TGCGCCAGCAGCTTGGACAGTAGCAATCAGCCCCAGCATTTT. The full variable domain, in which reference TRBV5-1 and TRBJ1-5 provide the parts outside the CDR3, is KAGVTQTPRYLIKTRGQQVTLSCSPISGHRSVSWYQQTPGQGLQFLFEYFSETQRNKGNFPGRFSGRQFSNSRSEMNVSTLELGDSALYLCASSLDSSNQPQHFGDGTRLSIL.

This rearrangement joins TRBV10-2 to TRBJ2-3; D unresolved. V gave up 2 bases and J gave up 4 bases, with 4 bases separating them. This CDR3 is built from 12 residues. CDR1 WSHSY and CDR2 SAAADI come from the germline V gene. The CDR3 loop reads CASSEIADTQYF. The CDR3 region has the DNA TGCGCCAGCAGTGAGATAGCAGATACGCAGTATTTT.

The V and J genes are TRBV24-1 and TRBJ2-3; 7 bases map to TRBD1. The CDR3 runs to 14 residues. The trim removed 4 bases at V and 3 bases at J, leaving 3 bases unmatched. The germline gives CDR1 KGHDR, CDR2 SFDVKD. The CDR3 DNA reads TGTGCCACCAGTGAGACAGGGAAAACAGATACGCAGTATTTT. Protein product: CATSETGKTDTQYF.

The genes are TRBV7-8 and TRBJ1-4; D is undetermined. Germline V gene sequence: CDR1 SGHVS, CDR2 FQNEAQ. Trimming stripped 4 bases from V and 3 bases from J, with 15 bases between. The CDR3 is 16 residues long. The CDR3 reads CASSSSPHAPNEKLFF. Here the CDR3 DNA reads TGTGCCAGCAGCTCAAGCCCGCACGCGCCTAATGAAAAACTGTTTTTT.

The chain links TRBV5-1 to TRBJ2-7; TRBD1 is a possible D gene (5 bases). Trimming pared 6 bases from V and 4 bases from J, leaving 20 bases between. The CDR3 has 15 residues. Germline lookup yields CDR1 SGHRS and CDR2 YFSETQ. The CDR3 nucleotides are TGCGCCAGCAAACCAGGGATGCAACTACTTTACGAGCAGTACTTC. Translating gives CASKPGMQLLYEQYF.

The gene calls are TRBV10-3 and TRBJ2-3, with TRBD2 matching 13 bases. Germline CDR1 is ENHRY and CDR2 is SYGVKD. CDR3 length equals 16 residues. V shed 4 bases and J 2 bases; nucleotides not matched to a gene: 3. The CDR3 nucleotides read TGTGCCATCAGTGGGACTAGCGGGGGCTCCACAGATACGCAGTATTTT. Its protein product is CAISGTSGGSTDTQYF.

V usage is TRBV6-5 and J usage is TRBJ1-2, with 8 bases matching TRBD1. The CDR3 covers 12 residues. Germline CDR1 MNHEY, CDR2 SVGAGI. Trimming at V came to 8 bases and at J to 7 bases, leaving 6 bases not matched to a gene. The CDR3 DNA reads TGTGCCAGCGGCGGACAGGGCTCTGGCTACACCTTC. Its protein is CASGGQGSGYTF.

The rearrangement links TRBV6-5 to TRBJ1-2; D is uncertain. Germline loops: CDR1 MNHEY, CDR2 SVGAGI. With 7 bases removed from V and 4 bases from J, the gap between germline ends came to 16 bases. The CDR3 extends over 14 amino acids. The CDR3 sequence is CASTKTSVSYGYTF. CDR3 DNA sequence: TGTGCCAGCACGAAAACGAGCGTAAGCTATGGCTACACCTTC.

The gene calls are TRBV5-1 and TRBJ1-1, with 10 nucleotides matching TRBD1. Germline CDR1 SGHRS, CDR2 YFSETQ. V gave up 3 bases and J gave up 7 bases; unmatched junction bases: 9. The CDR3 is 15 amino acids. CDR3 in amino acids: CASSWSGDRGHEAFF. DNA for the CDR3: TGCGCCAGCAGCTGGTCCGGGGACAGGGGCCATGAAGCTTTCTTT.

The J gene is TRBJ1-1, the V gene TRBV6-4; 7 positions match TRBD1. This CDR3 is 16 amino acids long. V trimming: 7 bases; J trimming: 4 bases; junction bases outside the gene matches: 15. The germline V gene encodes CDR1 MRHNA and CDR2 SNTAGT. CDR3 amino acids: CASKPSGGMYGTEAFF. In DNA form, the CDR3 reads TGTGCCAGCAAGCCGTCAGGGGGAATGTATGGCACTGAAGCTTTCTTT.

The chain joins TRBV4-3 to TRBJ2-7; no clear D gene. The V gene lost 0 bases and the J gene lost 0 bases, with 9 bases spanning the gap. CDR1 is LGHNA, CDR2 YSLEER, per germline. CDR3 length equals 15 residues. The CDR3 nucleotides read TGCGCCAGCAGCCAAGATGCAGTAAGCTCCTACGAGCAGTACTTC. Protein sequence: CASSQDAVSSYEQYF.

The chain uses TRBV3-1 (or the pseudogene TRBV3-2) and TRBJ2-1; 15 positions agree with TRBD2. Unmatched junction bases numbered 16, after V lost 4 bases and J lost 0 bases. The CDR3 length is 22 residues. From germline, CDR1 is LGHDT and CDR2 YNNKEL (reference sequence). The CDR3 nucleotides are TGTGCCAGCAGCCCGGGACTAGCGGGGGGTCTCACGTCCCGAAGCTCCTACAATGAGCAGTTCTTC. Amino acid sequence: CASSPGLAGGLTSRSSYNEQFF.